One sample yielded the 13 T cell receptor beta chains listed below, sequenced in a study of shared clonotypes between healthy human individuals. Naive CD8 isolation took CD45RO-negative cells positively selected for CCR7 and excluded terminally differentiated effector memory CD45RA+ cells. Profiling relied on immunoSEQ multiplex PCR, and the TCRdb table lists in-frame clones only, not all of them. The sample has more than 2 million clones, roughly 95% seen once. Sequencing input: naive CD8+ T cells from PBMCs. All receptors derive from a man between 18 and 35 years old in good health. Some clones in this sample may be carry-over from other donors' samples.

Here the CDR3 DNA reads TGTGCCAGCAGGTTGGGCGGCGATGAAGCTTTCTTT. This translates into CASRLGGDEAFF. The chain couples TRBV27 to TRBJ1-1, with D unclear. The CDR3 is 12 amino acids. V was pared by 6 bases and J by 7 bases, with 12 bases between. CDR1 is MNHEY, CDR2 SMNVEV, per germline (reference sequence).

This clone was seen only once. V gene TRBV7-8 combines with J gene TRBJ1-1; possibly TRBD1 for D (5 bases). Germline CDR1 reads SGHVS; CDR2 reads FQNEAQ. The CDR3 is made up of 16 amino acids. The V end lost 2 bases, the J end lost 0 bases, and 13 bases lay between the germline ends. The CDR3 DNA reads TGTGCCAGCAGCTTATTGCTGGGGGGGATGAACACTGAAGCTTTCTTT. This sequence encodes CASSLLLGGMNTEAFF.

V gene TRBV7-8 combines with J gene TRBJ1-2; 8 bases line up with TRBD1. This CDR3 is 16 amino acids long. Trimming took 5 bases from V and 7 from J; bases not matched to a gene: 15. Per the germline V gene, CDR1 is SGHVS and CDR2 is FQNEAQ. CDR3 residues: CASSLQRTGRGGGYTF. DNA for the CDR3: TGTGCCAGCAGCCTACAAAGGACAGGGAGAGGGGGTGGCTACACCTTC.

This clone was seen only once. The chain has TRBV27 and TRBJ2-7; 8 bases match TRBD1. The germline CDR1 and CDR2 sequences are MNHEY and SMNVEV (reference sequence). The J segment lost 1 base and the V segment lost 5 bases, leaving 10 bases of the junction unmatched. CDR3 size: 16 residues. DNA for the CDR3: TGTGCCAGCAGTCCCACCCTGGACAGGGCGTCCTACGAGCAGTACTTC. This translates into CASSPTLDRASYEQYF.

The CDR3 reads CASSQVPSGRYSTDTQYF. The CDR3 DNA follows: TGTGCCAGCAGCCAAGTGCCTAGCGGGAGGTACAGCACAGATACGCAGTATTTT. The chain joins TRBV4-2 to TRBJ2-3; TRBD2 matches at 11 bases. There are 18 residues in the CDR3. Trimming cost V 1 base and J 0 bases; bases outside gene matches: 6. Germline loops: CDR1 LGHNA, CDR2 YNFKEQ.

The rearrangement links TRBV18 to TRBJ2-3, with 7 bases lining up with TRBD1. Germline V gene lookup returns CDR1 KGHSH and CDR2 LQKENI. Trimming took 2 bases from V and 6 from J; bases not matched to a gene: 5. The CDR3 loop spans 14 amino acids. The CDR3 sequence: CASSPNRGSDTQYF. The CDR3 region has the DNA TGTGCCAGCTCACCAAACAGGGGTAGCGATACGCAGTATTTT.

The chain uses TRBV9 and TRBJ1-1; no reliable D call. The germline V gene has CDR1 SGDLS and CDR2 YYNGEE. The CDR3 runs 15 residues. The V end lost 3 bases, the J end lost 1 base, and 13 bases lay between the germline ends. The CDR3 sequence is CASSAAVTTNTEAFF. CDR3 DNA: TGTGCCAGCAGCGCCGCGGTCACAACGAACACTGAAGCTTTCTTT.

With respect to this clone: Distinct nucleotide sequences in the sample also encode this CDR3. The rearrangement links TRBV13 to TRBJ2-7, with TRBD1 matching over 9 bases. Germline lookup yields CDR1 PRHDT and CDR2 FYEKMQ (reference sequence). Germline trimming cut 8 bases from V and 0 bases from J; bases unmatched to any gene: 8. The CDR3 loop spans 15 amino acids. The CDR3 loop is CASSPGGQGSYEQYF. The CDR3 DNA sequence: TGTGCCAGCTCGCCTGGGGGACAGGGCTCCTACGAGCAGTACTTC. The entire variable domain, with the rest obtained from reference TRBV13 and TRBJ2-7, is as follows: AAGVIQSPRHLIKEKRETATLKCYPIPRHDTVYWYQQGPGQDPQFLISFYEKMQSDKGSIPDRFSAQQFSDYHSELNMSSLELGDSALYFCASSPGGQGSYEQYFGPGTRLTVT.

V is TRBV27 and J is TRBJ2-5; possibly TRBD2 for D (5 bases). This CDR3 has 14 residues. The germline V and J ends were trimmed by 6 bases and 10 bases, with 21 bases remaining between them. Germline assignment: CDR1 MNHEY and CDR2 SMNVEV (reference sequence). The CDR3 nucleotides are TGTGCCAGCAGCCCTCGAGGGAGCGGCCAACACCAGTACTTC. Translated: CASSPRGSGQHQYF.

The rearrangement joins TRBV2 to TRBJ1-2; D is ambiguous. CDR1 SNHLY and CDR2 FYNNEI come from the germline V gene. V shed 8 bases and J shed 2 bases, with 15 bases lying between them. The CDR3 is 14 amino acids. CDR3 coding DNA: TGTGCCAGCCTACCGGGAGATGAGAACTATGGCTACACCTTC. Residues: CASLPGDENYGYTF.

The table lists this clone with a few counts. This rearrangement joins TRBV13 to TRBJ1-2; no definite D call. This CDR3 contains 15 residues. The germline V and J ends were trimmed by 5 bases and 0 bases, with 13 bases remaining between them. Germline CDR1 reads PRHDT; CDR2 reads FYEKMQ (reference sequence). The CDR3 DNA reads as TGTGCCAGCAGCCACGACACTCTTGCTAACTATGGCTACACCTTC. Protein: CASSHDTLANYGYTF.

In its sample, this clone was seen a few times. The same CDR3 can be traced to other DNA sequences in this sample. This chain joins TRBV6-5 and TRBJ2-2; D gene unclear. The CDR3 runs to 14 residues. Germline CDR1 MNHEY, CDR2 SVGAGI. Trimming pared 2 bases from V and 1 base from J, leaving 5 bases between. The CDR3: CASSYGRNTGELFF. Here the CDR3 DNA reads TGTGCCAGCAGTTACGGGCGGAACACCGGGGAGCTGTTTTTT.

The chain employs TRBV15 and TRBJ2-6, with D hard to call. Trimming removed 0 bases from V and 6 bases from J, with 15 bases in between. Germline CDR1 LNHNV, CDR2 YYDKDF (reference sequence). This CDR3 spans 17 amino acids. The CDR3 reads CATSRDSEGLEANVLTF. For the CDR3, the DNA is TGTGCCACCAGCAGAGATAGTGAAGGCCTTGAGGCCAACGTCCTGACTTTC.